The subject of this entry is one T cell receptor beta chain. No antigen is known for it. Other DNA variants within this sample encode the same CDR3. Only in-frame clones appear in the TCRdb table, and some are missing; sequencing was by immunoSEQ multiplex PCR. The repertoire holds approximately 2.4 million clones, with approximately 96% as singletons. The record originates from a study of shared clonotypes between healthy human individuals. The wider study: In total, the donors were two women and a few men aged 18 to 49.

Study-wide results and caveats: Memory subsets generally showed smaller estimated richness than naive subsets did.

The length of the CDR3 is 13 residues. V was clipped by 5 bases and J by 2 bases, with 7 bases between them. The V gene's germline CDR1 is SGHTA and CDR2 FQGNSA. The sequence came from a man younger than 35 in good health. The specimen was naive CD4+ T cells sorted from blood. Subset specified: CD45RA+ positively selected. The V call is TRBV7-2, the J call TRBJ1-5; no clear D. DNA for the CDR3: TGTGCCAGCAGCCCCGGAGGCAATCAGCCCCAGCATTTT. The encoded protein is CASSPGGNQPQHF.